Listed here are 32 T cell receptor beta chains from one sample, sequenced in a study of control samples from healthy donors and cancer patients. Repertoires were generated with immunoSEQ multiplex PCR, while TCRdb's copy carries only in-frame clones and drops some. The sample includes about 130,000 clones, about 88% of them seen just once. Material: blood. These receptor sequences come from a man aged 50 to 59 in good health.

This chain connects TRBV30 to TRBJ1-6, with a possible D match to TRBD1 (6 bases). Germline loops: CDR1 GTSNPN, CDR2 SVGIG (reference sequence). The ends were cut back, 4 bases at V and 8 bases at J, with 18 bases in the middle. The CDR3 totals 15 residues. Here the CDR3 reads CAWTYEGHGDSPLHF. Here the CDR3 DNA reads TGTGCCTGGACCTATGAGGGACATGGTGATTCACCCCTCCACTTT.

The V and J genes are TRBV7-9 and TRBJ2-2; no reliable D call. With 4 bases removed from V and 9 bases from J, the gap between germline ends came to 9 bases. This CDR3 has 12 amino acids. Germline V CDR1 and CDR2: SEHNR, FQNEAQ (reference sequence). In DNA form, the CDR3 reads TGTGCCAGCAGCTCAGTTCTCTGGGAGCTGTTTTTT. Translated: CASSSVLWELFF.

The rearrangement uses TRBV5-6 and TRBJ2-7, with D uncertain. Trimming took off 0 bases at V and 11 bases at J, with 12 bases between the two ends. CDR1 SGHDT and CDR2 YYEEEE come from the germline V gene. This CDR3 is built from 12 residues. The CDR3 loop is CASSLDRGREYF. The CDR3 DNA reads TGTGCCAGCAGCTTGGACCGCGGAAGGGAGTACTTC.

The rearrangement uses TRBV4-2 and TRBJ2-7, with D unclear. CDR3 length: 12 amino acids. Trimming took 1 base from V and 2 from J, leaving 3 bases between them. The germline gives CDR1 LGHNA, CDR2 YNFKEQ. This chain's CDR3 is CASSQGPYEQYF. CDR3 bases: TGTGCCAGCAGCCAAGGGCCCTACGAGCAGTACTTC.

The rearrangement uses TRBV21-1 and TRBJ2-3. TRBV21-1 is tagged as a pseudogene. The CDR3 has 19 residues. The DNA of the CDR3 is TGTGCCAGCAGCAAGGTCAGTCAACCGGGACCGCCGCGCGCAGATACGCAGTATTTT. Translation: CASSKVSQPGPPRADTQYF.

This clone has just a few counts. The chain employs TRBV7-8 and TRBJ2-7; D may correspond to TRBD1 or TRBD2 (5 bases each). Trimming cost V 1 base and J 5 bases, with 15 bases left between them. The CDR3 is 15 amino acids. Germline lookup yields CDR1 SGHVS and CDR2 FQNEAQ. DNA for the CDR3: TGTGCCAGCAGCTTAGAGGGTTCAGGGAGCGACGAGCAGTACTTC. This sequence encodes CASSLEGSGSDEQYF. Together with reference TRBV7-8 and TRBJ2-7, the CDR3 gives the full variable domain: GAGVSQSPRYKVAKRGQDVALRCDPISGHVSLFWYQQALGQGPEFLTYFQNEAQLDKSGLPSDRFFAERPEGSVSTLKIQRTQQEDSAVYLCASSLEGSGSDEQYFGPGTRLTVT.

On this clone: Other DNA sequences from this sample encode an identical CDR3 as well. The V gene is TRBV6-1, the J gene TRBJ2-3; 12 bases are a match to TRBD2. CDR3 length equals 15 residues. The germline CDR1 and CDR2 sequences are MNHNS and SASEGT. The J segment lost 4 bases and the V segment lost 2 bases, leaving 1 base of the junction unmatched. In DNA form, the CDR3 reads TGTGCCAGCAGTGAACTAGCGGGGGGGCCAGATACGCAGTATTTT. It translates to CASSELAGGPDTQYF.

CDR3 DNA: TGTGCCAGCAGGTCCGGGACTAGCGGGGCAGATACGCAGTATTTT. This gives the protein CASRSGTSGADTQYF. V usage is TRBV6-5 and J usage is TRBJ2-3; 13 positions agree with TRBD2. V lost 6 bases, J lost 4 bases, and 4 bases stayed unmatched. In germline, CDR1 is MNHEY, CDR2 SVGAGI. This CDR3 is 15 amino acids long.

This chain connects TRBV11-3 to TRBJ2-6; TRBD1 matches 9 bases. The CDR3 length is 18 residues. Per the germline V gene, CDR1 is SGHNT and CDR2 is YENEEA. J gave up 0 bases and V 4 bases, and 7 bases lay outside the gene matches. As DNA, the CDR3 is TGTGCCAGCAGCTCGCAACAGGGGGCATTCTCTGGGGCCAACGTCCTGACTTTC. Translated: CASSSQQGAFSGANVLTF. Using reference TRBV11-3 and TRBJ2-6 for the parts outside the CDR3, the full variable domain is EAGVVQSPRYKIIEKKQPVAFWCNPISGHNTLYWYLQNLGQGPELLIRYENEEAVDDSQLPKDRFSAERLKGVDSTLKIQPAELGDSAVYLCASSSQQGAFSGANVLTFGAGSRLTVL.

The V gene is TRBV11-2, the J gene TRBJ2-7; the match to TRBD1 covers 7 bases. V dropped 6 bases and J dropped 3; count of bases not matched to a gene: 5. Germline V CDR1 and CDR2: SGHAT, FQNNGV. The CDR3 is 13 amino acids. In DNA form, the CDR3 reads TGTGCCAGCAGGATTAACAGGGGCTACGAGCAGTACTTC. The encoded protein is CASRINRGYEQYF.

This rearrangement joins TRBV2 to TRBJ2-7; D is possibly TRBD1 (6 bases). Germline values: CDR1 SNHLY, CDR2 FYNNEI. CDR3 size: 12 residues. The V and J ends lost 8 bases and 2 bases respectively, with 10 bases between them. The CDR3 sequence is CASGGQPYEQYF. In nucleotides, the CDR3 is TGTGCCAGCGGGGGACAACCCTACGAGCAGTACTTC.

Worth noting for this clone: The junction shows a germline mismatch at one end, possibly a read error. The chain couples TRBV11-2 to TRBJ1-1; D might be TRBD1 (6 bases). The CDR3 extends over 12 amino acids. In germline, CDR1 is SGHAT, CDR2 FQNNGV. DNA for the CDR3: TGTGCCAGCAGCCCGGGGGTGGCAGGGGTGAGGTTT. This sequence encodes CASSPGVAGVRF.

The chain carries TRBV28 and TRBJ1-5, with 8 nucleotides matching TRBD1. CDR3 size: 15 residues. Germline CDR1 and CDR2: MDHEN and SYDVKM. Trimming removed 3 bases from V and 3 bases from J; junction bases left unmatched: 4. CDR3 bases: TGTGCCAGCAGTTTCGCAGGGGGCGTCAATCAGCCCCAGCATTTT. It encodes CASSFAGGVNQPQHF.

The chain uses TRBV20-1 and TRBJ2-4; 13 bases are shared with TRBD2. Germline V lookup: CDR1 DFQATT, CDR2 SNEGSKA (reference sequence). The J segment lost 1 base and the V segment lost 3 bases, leaving 6 bases of the junction unmatched. CDR3 length: 17 amino acids. The CDR3 loop is CSASTTSGGAAKNIQYF. DNA for the CDR3: TGCAGTGCTAGTACCACTAGCGGGGGGGCCGCCAAAAACATTCAGTACTTC.

On this clone: A junction end diverges from the germline sequence, so it may reflect a read error. The chain combines TRBV12-3 or TRBV12-4 with TRBJ2-5; perhaps TRBD2 as D (6 bases). The CDR3 sequence is 12 residues long. The CDR3, as DNA: TGTGCCAGCAGTTTTGTACAGCGGGTCCCACACTTC. It translates to CASSFVQRVPHF.

The chain employs TRBV12-2 and TRBJ1-1; TRBD1 was called by the table and not checked on the DNA. TRBV12-2 is classified as a pseudogene. This CDR3 region has 23 residues. CDR3 DNA sequence: TGTGCAAGTCGCTTAGTTAGACCTCAGGGGGGAACACCCTCCGGGGAGGAGAACACTGAAGCTTTCTTT. The encoded protein is CASRLVRPQGGTPSGEENTEAFF.

The rearrangement links TRBV28 to TRBJ2-3; D remains unclear. Germline CDR1 reads MDHEN; CDR2 reads SYDVKM. The CDR3 spans 14 residues. Trimming removed 2 bases from V and 8 bases from J, with 14 bases in between. For the CDR3, the DNA is TGTGCCAGCAGTTTAGGCCCTGACCTTGGTACGCAGTATTTT. Amino acids: CASSLGPDLGTQYF. The entire variable domain, with the rest obtained from reference TRBV28 and TRBJ2-3, is as follows: DVKVTQSSRYLVKRTGEKVFLECVQDMDHENMFWYRQDPGLGLRLIYFSYDVKMKEKGDIPEGYSVSREKKERFSLILESASTNQTSMYLCASSLGPDLGTQYFGPGTRLTVL.

The chain couples TRBV5-1 to TRBJ2-5, with D perhaps TRBD1 (5 bases). CDR1 is SGHRS, CDR2 YFSETQ, per germline. The ends were cut back, 2 bases at V and 1 base at J, with 9 bases in the middle. The CDR3 is made up of 14 amino acids. In DNA form, the CDR3 reads TGCGCCAGCAGCTTACAGGCGACCCAAGAGACCCAGTACTTC. It specifies CASSLQATQETQYF. Full variable domain (missing parts from reference TRBV5-1 and TRBJ2-5): KAGVTQTPRYLIKTRGQQVTLSCSPISGHRSVSWYQQTPGQGLQFLFEYFSETQRNKGNFPGRFSGRQFSNSRSEMNVSTLELGDSALYLCASSLQATQETQYFGPGTRLLVL.

The chain uses TRBV21-1 and TRBJ2-5; the table's D call of TRBD1 was not tested on the DNA. TRBV21-1 is labeled a pseudogene. CDR3 size: 13 residues. CDR3 sequence (DNA): TGTGCCAGCAGCAAAGGGACAGGAGAGACCCAGTACTTC. Translated, it gives CASSKGTGETQYF.

The V gene is TRBV28, the J gene TRBJ1-2; 8 bases match TRBD1. Trimming at V came to 7 bases and at J to 4 bases, leaving 11 bases not matched to a gene. CDR1 and CDR2 (germline): MDHEN, SYDVKM. There are 15 residues in the CDR3. DNA of the CDR3: TGTGCCAGCACCCAGGGGGCAATTAGGAGCTATGGCTACACCTTC. Translation gives CASTQGAIRSYGYTF.

The chain links TRBV11-3 to TRBJ2-7; no reliable D call. This CDR3 is built from 12 residues. The V and J ends lost 3 bases and 3 bases respectively, with 6 bases between them. Germline assignment: CDR1 SGHNT and CDR2 YENEEA. The CDR3: CASSLFNYEQYF. CDR3 DNA: TGTGCCAGCAGCTTGTTTAACTACGAGCAGTACTTC.

This chain connects TRBV5-4 to TRBJ2-2; a possible D gene is TRBD2 (6 bases). Germline V gives CDR1 SGHNT, CDR2 YYREEE (reference sequence). This CDR3 contains 15 residues. V lost 0 bases and J 3 bases, leaving 9 bases between the germline ends. Here the CDR3 reads CASSLGPGDTGELFF. DNA of the CDR3: TGTGCCAGCAGCTTGGGTCCGGGGGACACCGGGGAGCTGTTTTTT.

On this clone itself: At the DNA level, this CDR3 is encoded by other sequences in the same sample as well. The chain employs TRBV5-1 and TRBJ2-7, with D possibly being TRBD1 (7 bases). Germline loops: CDR1 SGHRS, CDR2 YFSETQ. This CDR3 has 15 residues. Trimming shortened V by 4 bases and J by 4 bases, and 18 bases separated the two germline ends. This chain's CDR3 is CASSLVAGGWYEQYF. In DNA, the CDR3 is TGCGCCAGCAGCCTGGTCGCAGGGGGGTGGTACGAGCAGTACTTC.

The V gene is TRBV27, the J gene TRBJ2-2; possibly TRBD1 for D (6 bases). There are 13 residues in the CDR3. Trimming took 2 bases from V and 5 from J, leaving 6 bases between them. Germline assignment: CDR1 MNHEY and CDR2 SMNVEV (reference sequence). The DNA of the CDR3 is TGTGCCAGCAGTTTAAGGGGGACCGGGGAGCTGTTTTTT. This translates into CASSLRGTGELFF.

V gene TRBV12-3 or TRBV12-4 combines with J gene TRBJ1-2; D is ambiguous. The V and J ends lost 4 bases and 10 bases respectively, with 10 bases between them. The CDR3 sequence is 11 residues long. CDR3 coding DNA: TGTGCCAGCAGTTCGGCTACTTACTACACCTTC. Its protein is CASSSATYYTF.

The chain carries TRBV5-1 and TRBJ2-5, with 7 bases fitting TRBD1. The CDR3 is made up of 15 amino acids. From germline, CDR1 is SGHRS and CDR2 YFSETQ. The V segment lost 0 bases and the J segment 2 bases; nucleotides outside the gene matches: 4. The CDR3 here is CASSLGRGQQETQYF. In nucleotides, the CDR3 is TGCGCCAGCAGCTTGGGCAGGGGACAGCAAGAGACCCAGTACTTC. The whole variable domain, filled in from reference TRBV5-1 and TRBJ2-5, reads KAGVTQTPRYLIKTRGQQVTLSCSPISGHRSVSWYQQTPGQGLQFLFEYFSETQRNKGNFPGRFSGRQFSNSRSEMNVSTLELGDSALYLCASSLGRGQQETQYFGPGTRLLVL.

The chain combines TRBV5-1 with TRBJ2-5; 9 bases align to TRBD2. The germline V gene encodes CDR1 SGHRS and CDR2 YFSETQ. CDR3 size: 15 residues. Trimming removed 0 bases from V and 3 bases from J; junction bases left unmatched: 3. The CDR3 DNA follows: TGCGCCAGCAGCTTGGAGCGGGGGGCTAAAGAGACCCAGTACTTC. Its protein product is CASSLERGAKETQYF.

This sequence joins TRBV9 and TRBJ2-1, with D unresolved. The CDR3 runs to 12 residues. Germline V gene sequence: CDR1 SGDLS, CDR2 YYNGEE. V gave up 4 bases and J gave up 9 bases, with 11 bases separating them. CDR3 nucleotide sequence: TGTGCCAGCAGCCGTTCTAGGGTTGAGCAGTTCTTC. Its translation: CASSRSRVEQFF.

V is TRBV6-5 and J is TRBJ1-4, with 7 bases that match TRBD1. The CDR3 runs to 14 residues. Germline V lookup: CDR1 MNHEY, CDR2 SVGAGI. The V gene end was trimmed by 5 bases and the J gene end by 8 bases; junction bases not matched to a gene: 8. The CDR3 region has the DNA TGTGCCAGCAGTCGACAGGGTCGTTACGAAAAACTGTTTTTT. Amino acid sequence: CASSRQGRYEKLFF.

J is TRBJ1-6 and V is TRBV11-2, with D tentatively TRBD1 (5 bases). Germline assignment: CDR1 SGHAT and CDR2 FQNNGV. V was trimmed by 6 bases and J by 4 bases, leaving 7 bases between them. This CDR3 comprises 13 residues. The chain's CDR3 is CASRDRYNSPLHF. The CDR3 DNA sequence: TGTGCCAGCAGAGACAGATATAATTCACCCCTCCACTTT.

This clone was picked up one time. The genes are TRBV7-8 and TRBJ1-2; 10 bases agree with TRBD1. The CDR3 is 16 amino acids. Trimming removed 5 bases from V and 5 bases from J; junction bases left unmatched: 11. Germline V lookup: CDR1 SGHVS, CDR2 FQNEAQ. This chain's CDR3 is CASSRTGTGVGYGYTF. The CDR3 DNA reads TGTGCCAGCAGCCGAACGGGGACAGGGGTCGGGTATGGCTACACCTTC. The whole variable domain, filled in from reference TRBV7-8 and TRBJ1-2, reads GAGVSQSPRYKVAKRGQDVALRCDPISGHVSLFWYQQALGQGPEFLTYFQNEAQLDKSGLPSDRFFAERPEGSVSTLKIQRTQQEDSAVYLCASSRTGTGVGYGYTFGSGTRLTVV.

The chain carries TRBV3-1 (or the pseudogene TRBV3-2) and TRBJ2-3, with TRBD2 as a possible D gene (7 bases). Per germline, CDR1 LGHDT and CDR2 YNNKEL (reference sequence). Trimming pared 1 base from V and 1 base from J, leaving 15 bases between. The CDR3 spans 17 residues. The CDR3 sequence is CASSQGRGGGRTDTQYF. The CDR3 DNA reads TGTGCCAGCAGCCAAGGGCGGGGAGGGGGGCGCACAGATACGCAGTATTTT.